This TCR beta chain came from a study of OX40 agonist ivuxolimab in advanced cancers. Study-wide results and limits: At 0.1 to 3.0 mg/kg and by week 6, CD4+ and CD8+ T cells in the blood had expanded clonally.

Only in-frame clones appear in the TCRdb table, and some are missing; sequencing was by immunoSEQ multiplex PCR. The table has approximately 74,000 clones, around 91% seen once. Germline V gene lookup returns CDR1 SNHLY and CDR2 FYNNEI. The CDR3 loop spans 10 amino acids. V was clipped by 9 bases and J by 6 bases; unmatched bases: 1. Remarks on this clone: Its matching antigen is unknown. Different DNA sequences within this sample yield the same CDR3.

The gene calls are TRBV2 and TRBJ2-7; 8 bases line up with TRBD2. This receptor was identified in an adult with an advanced solid tumor such as melanoma, head and neck, liver or kidney cancer. Sequenced here: CD4+ or CD8+ T cells sorted from blood, sampled in a trial of the OX40 agonist ivuxolimab. CDR3 sequence reads: CASSGVEQYF. The CDR3 DNA reads TGTGCCAGTAGCGGGGTCGAGCAGTACTTC.